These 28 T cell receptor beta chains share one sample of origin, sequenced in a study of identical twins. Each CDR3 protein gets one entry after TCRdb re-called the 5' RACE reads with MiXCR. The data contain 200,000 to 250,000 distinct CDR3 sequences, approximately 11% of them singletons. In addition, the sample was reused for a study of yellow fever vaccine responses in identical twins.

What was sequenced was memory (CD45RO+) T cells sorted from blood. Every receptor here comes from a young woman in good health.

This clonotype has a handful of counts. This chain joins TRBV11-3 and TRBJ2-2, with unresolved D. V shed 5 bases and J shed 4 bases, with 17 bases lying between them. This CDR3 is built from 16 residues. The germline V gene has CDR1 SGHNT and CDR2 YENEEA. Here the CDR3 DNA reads TGTGCCAGCAGCCCTAGAGGAGAGAAAGCCACCGGGGAGCTGTTTTTT. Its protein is CASSPRGEKATGELFF.

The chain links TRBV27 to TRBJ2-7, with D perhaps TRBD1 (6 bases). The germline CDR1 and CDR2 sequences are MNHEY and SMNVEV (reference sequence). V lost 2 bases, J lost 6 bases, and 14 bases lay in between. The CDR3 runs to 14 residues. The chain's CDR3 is CASSLEFTGTEQYF. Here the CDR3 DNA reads TGTGCCAGCAGTTTAGAGTTCACAGGGACCGAGCAGTACTTC.

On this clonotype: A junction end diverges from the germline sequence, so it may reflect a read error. CDR3 nucleotides: TGTGCCAGCAGCCTACGGACAGGGAACGCTGAAGCTTTCTTT. Its translation: CASSLRTGNAEAFF. The chain has TRBV7-8 and TRBJ1-1; 8 nucleotides line up with TRBD1. The CDR3 loop spans 14 amino acids. The germline CDR1 and CDR2 sequences are SGHVS and FQNEAQ.

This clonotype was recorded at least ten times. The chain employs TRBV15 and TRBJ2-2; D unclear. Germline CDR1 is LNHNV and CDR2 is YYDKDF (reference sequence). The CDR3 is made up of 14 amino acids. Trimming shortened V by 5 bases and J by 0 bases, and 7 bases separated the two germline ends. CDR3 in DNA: TGTGCCACCAGCGAAGACCCGAACACCGGGGAGCTGTTTTTT. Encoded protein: CATSEDPNTGELFF.

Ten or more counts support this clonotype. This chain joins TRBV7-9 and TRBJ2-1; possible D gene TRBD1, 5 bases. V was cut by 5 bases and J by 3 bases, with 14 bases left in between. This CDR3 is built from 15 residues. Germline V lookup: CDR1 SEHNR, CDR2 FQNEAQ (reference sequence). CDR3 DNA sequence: TGTGCCAGCAGCCTCCCCAGGGCGAACTACAATGAGCAGTTCTTC. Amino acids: CASSLPRANYNEQFF.

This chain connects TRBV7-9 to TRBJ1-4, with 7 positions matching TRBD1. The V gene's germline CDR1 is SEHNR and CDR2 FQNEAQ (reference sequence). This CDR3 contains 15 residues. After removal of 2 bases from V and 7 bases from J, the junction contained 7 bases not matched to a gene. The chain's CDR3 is CASSLRTGEGEKLFF. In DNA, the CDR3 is TGTGCCAGCAGCTTACGAACAGGGGAGGGTGAAAAACTGTTTTTT.

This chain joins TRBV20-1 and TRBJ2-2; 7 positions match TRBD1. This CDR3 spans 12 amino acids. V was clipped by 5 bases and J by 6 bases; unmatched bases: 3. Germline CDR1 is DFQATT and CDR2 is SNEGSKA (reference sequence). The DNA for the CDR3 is TGCAGTGCTCCGACAGGGCCCGGGGAGCTGTTTTTT. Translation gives CSAPTGPGELFF.

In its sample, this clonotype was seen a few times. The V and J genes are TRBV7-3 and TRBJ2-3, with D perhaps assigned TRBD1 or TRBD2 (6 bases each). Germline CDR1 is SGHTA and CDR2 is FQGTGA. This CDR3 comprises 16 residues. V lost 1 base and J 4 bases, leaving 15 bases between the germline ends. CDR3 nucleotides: TGTGCCAGCAGCTTAAGGGGGCCGGGGGAGGCAGATACGCAGTATTTT. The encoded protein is CASSLRGPGEADTQYF.

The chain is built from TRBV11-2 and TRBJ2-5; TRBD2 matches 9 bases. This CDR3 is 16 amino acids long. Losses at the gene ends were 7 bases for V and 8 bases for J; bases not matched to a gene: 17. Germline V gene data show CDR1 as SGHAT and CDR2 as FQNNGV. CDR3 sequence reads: CASTNPIRERGETQYF. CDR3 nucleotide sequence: TGTGCCAGCACCAACCCAATTAGGGAGCGGGGGGAAACCCAGTACTTC.

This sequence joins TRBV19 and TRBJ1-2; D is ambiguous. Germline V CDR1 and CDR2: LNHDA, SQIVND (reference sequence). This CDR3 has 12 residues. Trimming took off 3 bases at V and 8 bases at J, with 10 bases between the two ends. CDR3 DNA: TGTGCCAGTAGTATCGGGGATGGAGGCTACACCTTC. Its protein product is CASSIGDGGYTF. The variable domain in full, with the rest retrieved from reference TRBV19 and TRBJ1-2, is DGGITQSPKYLFRKEGQNVTLSCEQNLNHDAMYWYRQDPGQGLRLIYYSQIVNDFQKGDIAEGYSVSREKKESFPLTVTSAQKNPTAFYLCASSIGDGGYTFGSGTRLTVV.

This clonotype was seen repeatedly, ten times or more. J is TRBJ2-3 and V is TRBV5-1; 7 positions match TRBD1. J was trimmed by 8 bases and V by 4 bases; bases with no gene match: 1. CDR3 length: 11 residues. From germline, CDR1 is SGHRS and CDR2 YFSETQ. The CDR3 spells CASSDRVTQYF. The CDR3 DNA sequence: TGCGCCAGCAGCGACAGGGTTACGCAGTATTTT.

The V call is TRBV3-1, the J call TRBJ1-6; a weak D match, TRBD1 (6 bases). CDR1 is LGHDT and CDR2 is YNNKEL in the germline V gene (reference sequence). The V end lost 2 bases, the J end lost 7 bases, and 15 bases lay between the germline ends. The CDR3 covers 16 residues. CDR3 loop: CASSQRGQPKNSPLHF. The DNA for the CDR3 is TGTGCCAGCAGCCAACGCGGACAGCCAAAAAATTCACCCCTCCACTTT. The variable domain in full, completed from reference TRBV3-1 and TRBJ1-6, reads DTAVSQTPKYLVTQMGNDKSIKCEQNLGHDTMYWYKQDSKKFLKIMFSYNNKELIINETVPNRFSPKSPDKAHLNLHINSLELGDSAVYFCASSQRGQPKNSPLHFGNGTRLTVT.

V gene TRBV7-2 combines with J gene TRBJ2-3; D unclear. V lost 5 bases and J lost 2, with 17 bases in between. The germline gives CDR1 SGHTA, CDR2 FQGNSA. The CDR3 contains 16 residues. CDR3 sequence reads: CASSEGLRINTDTQYF. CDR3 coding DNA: TGTGCCAGCAGCGAAGGCTTGAGGATCAACACAGATACGCAGTATTTT.

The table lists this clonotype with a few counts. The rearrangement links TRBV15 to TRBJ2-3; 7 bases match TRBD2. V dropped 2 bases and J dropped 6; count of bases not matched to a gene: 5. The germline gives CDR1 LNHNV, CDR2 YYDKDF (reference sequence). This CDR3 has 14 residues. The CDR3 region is CATSRSGGIDTQYF. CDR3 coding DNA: TGTGCCACCAGCAGATCGGGGGGTATTGATACGCAGTATTTT.

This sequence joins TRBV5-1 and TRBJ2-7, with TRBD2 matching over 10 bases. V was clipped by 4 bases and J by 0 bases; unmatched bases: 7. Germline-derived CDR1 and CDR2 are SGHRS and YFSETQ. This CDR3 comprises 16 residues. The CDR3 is CASSGSSGGFSYEQYF. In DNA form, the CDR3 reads TGCGCCAGCAGCGGATCTAGCGGGGGATTCTCCTACGAGCAGTACTTC.

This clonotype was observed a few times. CDR3 nucleotide sequence: TGCAGTGCTTCAGGGACTAGCGTCTACGAGCAGTACTTC. It encodes CSASGTSVYEQYF. The chain joins TRBV20-1 to TRBJ2-7; 10 bases line up with TRBD2. The CDR3 runs 13 residues. V lost 5 bases, J lost 3 bases, and 4 bases stayed unmatched. Germline CDR1 is DFQATT and CDR2 is SNEGSKA (reference sequence).

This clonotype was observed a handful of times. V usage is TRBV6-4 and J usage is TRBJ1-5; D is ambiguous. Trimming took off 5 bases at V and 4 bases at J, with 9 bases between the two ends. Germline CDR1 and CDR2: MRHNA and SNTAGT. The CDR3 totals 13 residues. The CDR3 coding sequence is TGTGCCAGCAGTTCCACGGTGAATCAGCCCCAGCATTTT. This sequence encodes CASSSTVNQPQHF.

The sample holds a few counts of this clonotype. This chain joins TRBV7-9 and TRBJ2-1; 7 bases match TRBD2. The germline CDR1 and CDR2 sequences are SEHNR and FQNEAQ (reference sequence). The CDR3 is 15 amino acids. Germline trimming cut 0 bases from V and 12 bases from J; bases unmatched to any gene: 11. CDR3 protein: CASSLAGGDLTGQFF. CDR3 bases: TGTGCCAGCAGCTTAGCGGGAGGGGACCTGACGGGGCAGTTCTTC.

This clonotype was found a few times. The DNA for the CDR3 is TGCAGTGCTCAGCTGGCGGCGGGCACAGATACGCAGTATTTT. Residues: CSAQLAAGTDTQYF. The chain employs TRBV20-1 and TRBJ2-3; D remains ambiguous. Trimming left V 5 bases short and J 1 base short, with 13 bases between. Per germline, CDR1 DFQATT and CDR2 SNEGSKA (reference sequence). This CDR3 is built from 14 residues.

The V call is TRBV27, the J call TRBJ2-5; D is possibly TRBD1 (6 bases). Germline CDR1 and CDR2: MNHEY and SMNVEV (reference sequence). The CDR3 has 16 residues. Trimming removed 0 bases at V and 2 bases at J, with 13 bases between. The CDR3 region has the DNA TGTGCCAGCAGTTTATCGGGGGCAAGGGAGCAAGAGACCCAGTACTTC. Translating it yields CASSLSGAREQETQYF.

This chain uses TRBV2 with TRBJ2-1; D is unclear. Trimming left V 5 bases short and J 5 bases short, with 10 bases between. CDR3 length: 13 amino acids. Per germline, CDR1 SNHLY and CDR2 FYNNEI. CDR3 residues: CASSRGSNNEQFF. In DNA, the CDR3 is TGTGCCAGCAGTCGAGGCTCAAACAATGAGCAGTTCTTC.

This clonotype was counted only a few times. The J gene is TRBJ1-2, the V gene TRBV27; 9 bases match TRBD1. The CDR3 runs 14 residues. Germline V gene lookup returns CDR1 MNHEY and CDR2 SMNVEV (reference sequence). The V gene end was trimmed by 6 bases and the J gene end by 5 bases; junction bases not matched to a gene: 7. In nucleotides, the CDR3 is TGTGCCAGCAGCCCGGGACAGGGCGGATATGGCTACACCTTC. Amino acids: CASSPGQGGYGYTF.

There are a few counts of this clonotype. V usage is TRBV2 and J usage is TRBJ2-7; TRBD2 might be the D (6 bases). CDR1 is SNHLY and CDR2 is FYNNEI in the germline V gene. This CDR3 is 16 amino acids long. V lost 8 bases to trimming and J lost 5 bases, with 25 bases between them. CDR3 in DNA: TGTGCCAGCGATGCGCCCGGGACGGGACTCGGGGACGAGCAGTACTTC. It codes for CASDAPGTGLGDEQYF.

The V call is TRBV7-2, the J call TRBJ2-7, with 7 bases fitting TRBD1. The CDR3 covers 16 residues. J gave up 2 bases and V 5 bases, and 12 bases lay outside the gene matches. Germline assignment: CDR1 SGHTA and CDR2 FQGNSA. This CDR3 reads CASSPSTGVRAYEQYF. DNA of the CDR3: TGTGCCAGCAGCCCCTCTACAGGGGTAAGGGCCTACGAGCAGTACTTC.

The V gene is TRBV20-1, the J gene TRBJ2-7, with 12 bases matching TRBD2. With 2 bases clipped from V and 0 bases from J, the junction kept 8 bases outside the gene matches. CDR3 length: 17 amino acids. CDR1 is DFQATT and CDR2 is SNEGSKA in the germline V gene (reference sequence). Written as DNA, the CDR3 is TGCAGTGCTAGACCCGCCCTAGCGGGGGGGATCTCCTACGAGCAGTACTTC. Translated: CSARPALAGGISYEQYF.

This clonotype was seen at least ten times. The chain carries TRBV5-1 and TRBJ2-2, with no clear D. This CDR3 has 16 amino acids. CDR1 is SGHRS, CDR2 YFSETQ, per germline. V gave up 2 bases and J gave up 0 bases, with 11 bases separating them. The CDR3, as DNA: TGCGCCAGCAGCTTTAGGTCAGACCCGAACACCGGGGAGCTGTTTTTT. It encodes CASSFRSDPNTGELFF.

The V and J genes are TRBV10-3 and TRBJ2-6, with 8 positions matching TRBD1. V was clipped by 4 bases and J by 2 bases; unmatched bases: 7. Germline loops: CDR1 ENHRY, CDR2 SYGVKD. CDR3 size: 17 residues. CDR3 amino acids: CAISASGQGPGANVLTF. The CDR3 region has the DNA TGTGCCATCAGTGCGTCAGGACAGGGACCTGGGGCCAACGTCCTGACTTTC.

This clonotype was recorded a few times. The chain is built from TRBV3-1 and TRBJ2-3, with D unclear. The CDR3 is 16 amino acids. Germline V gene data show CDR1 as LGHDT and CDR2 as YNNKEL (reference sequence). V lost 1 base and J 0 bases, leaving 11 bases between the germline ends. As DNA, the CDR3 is TGTGCCAGCAGCCAAGGGTTTGGGAAAAGCACAGATACGCAGTATTTT. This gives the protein CASSQGFGKSTDTQYF.